This T cell receptor (beta chain) was sequenced in a study of identical twins. Unique molecular identifiers were in the cDNA, with template-switch universal primer binding. Using its own MiXCR run on the 5' RACE reads, TCRdb lists one record per CDR3 protein. The sample consists of about 100,000 distinct CDR3 sequences, 5.9% of them appearing once. Healthy Caucasians were all of the donors. Study-level points and caveats: Possibly, invariant MAIT and iNKT cells partly confounded zero-insertion analyses. Models predicted too little out-of-frame TCR alpha sharing in monozygotic twins.

Trimming took 3 bases from V and 7 from J; bases not matched to a gene: 6. Germline CDR1 and CDR2: SGHTA and FQGNSA. The CDR3 has 15 residues. This clonotype has at least ten counts. Its antigen remains unknown. The receptor was derived from a woman between 45 and 60 years old in good health. The chain combines TRBV7-2 with TRBJ2-1; 10 positions agree with TRBD2. Sequencing was carried out using memory T cells sorted from blood. The CDR3: CASSFSGTSENEQFF. The CDR3 DNA follows: TGTGCCAGCAGCTTCTCCGGGACTAGCGAAAATGAGCAGTTCTTC. Filled out from reference TRBV7-2 and TRBJ2-1, the complete variable domain reads GAGVSQSPSNKVTEKGKDVELRCDPISGHTALYWYRQSLGQGLEFLIYFQGNSAPDKSGLPSDRFSAERTGGSVSTLTIQRTQQEDSAVYLCASSFSGTSENEQFFGPGTRLTVL.